Following are 3 T cell receptor beta chains from one sample sequenced in a study of blood T cell repertoires in COVID-19. Clones were sequenced by immunoSEQ multiplex PCR, and TCRdb holds only the in-frame ones, with some missing. The repertoire has roughly 200,000 clones, 89% of them found once; the top ten carry about 6.7%. Sequencing input: peripheral blood. Receptors were obtained from a man between 40 and 49 years old with acute or convalescent COVID-19.

The genes are TRBV10-2 and TRBJ1-1; the D gene is possibly TRBD1 (5 bases). Deletions cut 3 bases from V and 5 bases from J, with 22 bases between. The CDR3 is made up of 17 amino acids. Germline assignment: CDR1 WSHSY and CDR2 SAAADI. CDR3 sequence (DNA): TGCGCCAGCAGTGAATTTTTCGATCTCAGGGTAGGGACTGAAGCTTTCTTT. It encodes CASSEFFDLRVGTEAFF.

The chain carries TRBV7-9 and TRBJ2-7; TRBD1 might be the D (6 bases). Per germline, CDR1 SEHNR and CDR2 FQNEAQ (reference sequence). Trimming took off 2 bases at V and 3 bases at J, with 14 bases between the two ends. The CDR3 is made up of 15 amino acids. CDR3 DNA: TGTGCCAGCAGCTTATTCCCTCGGACAGACTACGAGCAGTACTTC. Protein: CASSLFPRTDYEQYF.

In its sample, this clone was seen once. The rearrangement joins TRBV30 to TRBJ1-2; the D is unclear. Germline CDR1 reads GTSNPN; CDR2 reads SVGIG (reference sequence). Trimming shortened V by 5 bases and J by 0 bases, and 13 bases separated the two germline ends. This CDR3 region has 14 residues. CDR3 sequence reads: CAWLASEANYGYTF. Written as DNA, the CDR3 is TGTGCCTGGTTAGCCAGCGAAGCTAACTATGGCTACACCTTC.